The next 28 T cell receptor beta chains were all read from a single sample in a study of T cells after posttransplantation cyclophosphamide. Only in-frame clones appear in the TCRdb table, and some are missing; sequencing was by immunoSEQ multiplex PCR. Sampling found under 50,000 clones, none seen once. The material sequenced was PBMCs. These receptors came from a man in his forties in good health, CMV-negative, and a related stem cell transplant donor.

This clone has ten or more counts. CDR3 sequence: CASSLAWTLKNTEAFF. The CDR3, as DNA: TGTGCCAGCAGCCTTGCGTGGACACTCAAAAACACTGAAGCTTTCTTT. The chain has TRBV5-5 and TRBJ1-1; D is possibly TRBD1 (5 bases). The V end lost 4 bases, the J end lost 2 bases, and 18 bases lay between the germline ends. This CDR3 spans 16 amino acids. Germline V gene sequence: CDR1 SGHKS, CDR2 YYEKEE (reference sequence).

This clone was seen ten or more times. CDR3 protein: CASSFFSGGDNEQFF. The CDR3 DNA follows: TGTGCCAGCAGCTTTTTTTCGGGAGGTGACAATGAGCAGTTCTTC. The V call is TRBV7-2, the J call TRBJ2-1, with TRBD2 identical over 7 bases. The V gene's germline CDR1 is SGHTA and CDR2 FQGNSA. The CDR3 length is 15 residues. The V and J ends lost 3 bases and 5 bases, in that order; junction bases with no gene match: 7.

This clone was observed many times. The rearrangement links TRBV7-2 to TRBJ2-3, with a possible D match to TRBD2 (5 bases). This CDR3 is built from 14 residues. With 4 bases removed from V and 2 bases from J, the gap between germline ends came to 10 bases. Germline V gives CDR1 SGHTA, CDR2 FQGNSA. The CDR3 DNA follows: TGTGCCAGCAGCTCGTCAGCGGCCACAGATACGCAGTATTTT. Protein product: CASSSSAATDTQYF.

This clone has a count of ten or more. The rearrangement uses TRBV10-3 and TRBJ1-6; 7 bases match TRBD1. The CDR3 contains 15 residues. The V segment lost 2 bases and the J segment 7 bases; nucleotides outside the gene matches: 5. Germline V CDR1 and CDR2: ENHRY, SYGVKD. The CDR3 region is CAISEKGTVNSPLHF. In nucleotides, the CDR3 is TGTGCCATCAGTGAGAAGGGGACAGTCAATTCACCCCTCCACTTT.

This clone was observed many times. Germline and junction disagree at one end, which may indicate a read error. This chain joins TRBV29-1 and TRBJ2-7; TRBD1 matches 8 bases. Germline assignment: CDR1 SQVTM and CDR2 ANQGSEA. This CDR3 has 14 amino acids. The CDR3 protein is CSVEGRTGIHEQYF. For the CDR3, the DNA is TGCAGCGTAGAAGGGAGGACAGGGATCCACGAGCAGTACTTC.

Many counts were recorded for this clone. The chain combines TRBV19 with TRBJ2-1; 8 bases fit TRBD1. The germline gives CDR1 LNHDA, CDR2 SQIVND (reference sequence). The CDR3 has 14 residues. V shed 3 bases, J shed 4 bases, and the junction held 2 bases outside the gene matches. DNA for the CDR3: TGTGCCAGTAGTATCGGGACAGGTTACAATGAGCAGTTCTTC. Translation: CASSIGTGYNEQFF.

This clone was counted at least ten times. The chain is built from TRBV18 and TRBJ2-3, with unresolved D. The CDR3 runs to 13 residues. Trimming shortened V by 6 bases and J by 1 base, and 8 bases separated the two germline ends. Germline CDR1 and CDR2: KGHSH and LQKENI. CDR3 residues: CASSPRGTDTQYF. The CDR3 coding sequence is TGTGCCAGCTCCCCTCGGGGCACAGATACGCAGTATTTT.

This clone has a count of ten or more. The V call is TRBV6-6, the J call TRBJ2-7; 7 bases are shared with TRBD2. CDR1 is MNHNY, CDR2 SVGAGI, per germline (reference sequence). This CDR3 is 16 amino acids long. Germline trimming cut 5 bases from V and 5 bases from J; bases unmatched to any gene: 15. CDR3 region: CASSNPPAGRIHEQYF. In DNA form, the CDR3 reads TGTGCCAGCAGTAACCCCCCAGCGGGACGCATCCACGAGCAGTACTTC.

The sample holds many counts of this clone. The chain uses TRBV7-9 and TRBJ2-7; the D gene is possibly TRBD2 (7 bases). V lost 6 bases, J lost 7 bases, and 19 bases lay in between. Germline CDR1 and CDR2: SEHNR and FQNEAQ (reference sequence). The CDR3 contains 14 residues. This CDR3 is CASSLLGRDKEQYF. The CDR3 bases are TGTGCCAGCAGTCTTCTTGGGAGGGACAAGGAGCAGTACTTC.

In its sample, this clone was seen many times. J is TRBJ2-7 and V is TRBV6-5; a weak D match, TRBD1 (5 bases). The germline V and J ends were trimmed by 2 bases and 5 bases, with 10 bases remaining between them. There are 13 residues in the CDR3. Germline CDR1 MNHEY, CDR2 SVGAGI. The CDR3 region has the DNA TGTGCCAGCAGTTACCCAGGGCGCAACGAGCAGTACTTC. Residues: CASSYPGRNEQYF.

This clone came up many times. Other DNA sequences within the sample encode an identical CDR3. The chain links TRBV9 to TRBJ2-3; 13 nucleotides match TRBD2. From germline, CDR1 is SGDLS and CDR2 YYNGEE. Unmatched junction bases numbered 4, after V lost 0 bases and J lost 3 bases. There are 17 residues in the CDR3. CDR3 protein: CASSVGTSGRRTDTQYF. CDR3 nucleotide sequence: TGTGCCAGCAGCGTAGGGACTAGCGGGAGAAGGACAGATACGCAGTATTTT.

This clone was detected many times. The chain combines TRBV5-6 with TRBJ1-5, with TRBD1 as a possible D gene (5 bases). The CDR3 has 14 amino acids. V lost 3 bases and J lost 3, with 10 bases in between. Germline V gives CDR1 SGHDT, CDR2 YYEEEE. This CDR3 reads CASSSGGANQPQHF. The CDR3 bases are TGTGCCAGCAGCTCGGGCGGGGCCAATCAGCCCCAGCATTTT.

The table lists this clone with many counts. This chain links TRBV20-1 with TRBJ1-1; D is possibly TRBD1 (5 bases). The CDR3 consists of 11 residues. Germline assignment: CDR1 DFQATT and CDR2 SNEGSKA (reference sequence). V dropped 7 bases and J dropped 6 bases, with 12 bases sitting between them. The CDR3 is CSVAREAEAFF. The CDR3 nucleotides read TGCAGTGTGGCCAGGGAGGCTGAAGCTTTCTTT.

This clone was observed at least ten times. This chain links TRBV11-2 with TRBJ1-3; D not resolved. Germline-derived CDR1 and CDR2 are SGHAT and FQNNGV. The CDR3 is 13 residues long. Trimming removed 8 bases from V and 4 bases from J, with 12 bases in between. The CDR3 sequence is CASCPVSGNTIYF. CDR3 DNA sequence: TGTGCCAGCTGCCCAGTTTCGGGAAACACCATATATTTT.

This clone showed up many times. The chain is built from TRBV5-1 and TRBJ2-5; D unresolved. The CDR3 extends over 13 amino acids. V was pared by 0 bases and J by 5 bases, with 8 bases between. Germline assignment: CDR1 SGHRS and CDR2 YFSETQ. The CDR3 region has the DNA TGCGCCAGCAGCTTGGCCCCCATGGAGACCCAGTACTTC. This codes for CASSLAPMETQYF.

In this sample, this clone turned up many times. The rearrangement joins TRBV30 to TRBJ2-1; TRBD2 matches 7 bases. Trimming took 1 base from V and 3 from J; bases not matched to a gene: 3. The CDR3 covers 14 residues. Germline V gives CDR1 GTSNPN, CDR2 SVGIG (reference sequence). CDR3 DNA sequence: TGTGCCTGGAGTGGGGCTAGCGGCTACAATGAGCAGTTCTTC. Translated: CAWSGASGYNEQFF.

On this clone itself: Given the absence of the conserved phenylalanine or tryptophan at the CDR3 end, a read error is likely. V usage is TRBV28 and J usage is TRBJ1-3; TRBD1 is a possible D gene (5 bases). Germline lookup yields CDR1 MDHEN and CDR2 SYDVKM. The V end was cut by 5 bases, the J end by 0 bases, with 11 bases between. The CDR3 consists of 15 residues. The CDR3 here is CASSRAGRSGNTIYL. CDR3 DNA: TGTGCCAGCAGTAGGGCAGGGCGCTCTGGAAACACCATATATCTT.

This clone was counted many times. CDR3 region: CASSELTPGTGLEKLFF. For the CDR3, the DNA is TGTGCCAGCAGTGAGTTAACCCCCGGGACAGGACTCGAAAAACTGTTTTTT. The chain has TRBV6-1 and TRBJ1-4; 8 bases match TRBD1. Germline V gene data show CDR1 as MNHNS and CDR2 as SASEGT. V dropped 3 bases and J dropped 8; count of bases not matched to a gene: 14. CDR3 length: 17 amino acids.

This clone was picked up many times. This chain connects TRBV7-2 to TRBJ2-6; D unresolved. The V gene's germline CDR1 is SGHTA and CDR2 FQGNSA. V lost 3 bases, J lost 8 bases, and 8 bases lay in between. This CDR3 is 13 amino acids long. The CDR3 sequence: CASSFGESNVLTF. For the CDR3, the DNA is TGTGCCAGCAGCTTCGGTGAGTCCAACGTCCTGACTTTC.

This clone has ten or more counts. The gene calls are TRBV9 and TRBJ2-7, with TRBD1 identical over 9 bases. This CDR3 is built from 16 residues. J gave up 4 bases and V 4 bases, and 12 bases lay outside the gene matches. Germline values: CDR1 SGDLS, CDR2 YYNGEE. CDR3 in amino acids: CASSPQTGGGIYEQYF. The CDR3 region has the DNA TGTGCCAGCAGCCCCCAAACAGGGGGCGGTATTTACGAGCAGTACTTC.

This clone occurred many times. The V and J genes are TRBV29-1 and TRBJ2-1; possible D gene TRBD2, 6 bases. Germline assignment: CDR1 SQVTM and CDR2 ANQGSEA. This CDR3 is 12 amino acids long. Trimming shortened V by 4 bases and J by 5 bases, and 9 bases separated the two germline ends. The CDR3 protein is CSVVRGNNEQFF. The CDR3 coding sequence is TGCAGCGTTGTCCGGGGGAACAATGAGCAGTTCTTC.

In its sample, this clone was seen many times. V is TRBV28 and J is TRBJ1-2; D may be TRBD1 (5 bases). CDR1 MDHEN and CDR2 SYDVKM come from the germline V gene. Trimming left V 6 bases short and J 8 bases short, with 16 bases between. This CDR3 contains 13 residues. The CDR3 loop reads CASSKTEPRGYTF. CDR3 coding DNA: TGTGCCAGCAGCAAGACAGAGCCACGCGGCTACACCTTC.

This clone came up many times. The chain is built from TRBV27 and TRBJ1-5; no firm D call. The ends were cut back, 6 bases at V and 0 bases at J, with 6 bases in the middle. Germline V gene data show CDR1 as MNHEY and CDR2 as SMNVEV (reference sequence). The CDR3 sequence is 13 residues long. The CDR3 loop reads CASRRYSNQPQHF. CDR3 in DNA: TGTGCCAGCAGGAGATATAGCAATCAGCCCCAGCATTTT.

Ten or more counts support this clone. The chain is built from TRBV7-8 and TRBJ1-2, with D unclear. The CDR3 spans 12 residues. Germline V gene sequence: CDR1 SGHVS, CDR2 FQNEAQ. The V end was cut by 6 bases, the J end by 3 bases, with 8 bases between. CDR3 coding DNA: TGTGCCAGCAGGGGCCAGCACTATGGCTACACCTTC. As protein: CASRGQHYGYTF.

This clone was observed many times. CDR3: CASSVGPGAYEQYF. The CDR3, as DNA: TGTGCCAGCAGCGTAGGGCCGGGGGCCTACGAGCAGTACTTC. The chain has TRBV9 and TRBJ2-7; maybe TRBD2 (6 bases). CDR3 length equals 14 residues. Deletions cut 0 bases from V and 2 bases from J, with 9 bases between. The germline CDR1 and CDR2 sequences are SGDLS and YYNGEE.

This clone has ten or more counts. V usage is TRBV7-6 and J usage is TRBJ1-2; 12 bases agree with TRBD1. CDR1 is SGHVS and CDR2 is FNYEAQ in the germline V gene. V lost 5 bases to trimming and J lost 3 bases; unmatched junction nucleotides: 7. The CDR3 consists of 16 residues. CDR3 protein: CASSTLGQGADYGYTF. CDR3 in DNA: TGTGCCAGCAGCACCTTGGGACAGGGGGCGGACTATGGCTACACCTTC. The full variable domain, in which reference TRBV7-6 and TRBJ1-2 provide the parts outside the CDR3, is GAGVSQSPRYKVTKRGQDVALRCDPISGHVSLYWYRQALGQGPEFLTYFNYEAQQDKSGLPNDRFSAERPEGSISTLTIQRTEQRDSAMYRCASSTLGQGADYGYTFGSGTRLTVV.

There are many counts of this clone. The gene calls are TRBV5-4 and TRBJ2-2; perhaps TRBD2 as D (6 bases). Germline assignment: CDR1 SGHNT and CDR2 YYREEE (reference sequence). The germline V and J ends were trimmed by 5 bases and 4 bases, with 15 bases remaining between them. This CDR3 spans 15 amino acids. The CDR3 bases are TGTGCCAGCAGTTCCGGGACTCGAGGCACCGGGGAGCTGTTTTTT. As protein: CASSSGTRGTGELFF.

The table lists this clone with many counts. The chain combines TRBV14 with TRBJ1-5; D is ambiguous. The length of the CDR3 is 13 residues. Germline-derived CDR1 and CDR2 are SGHDN and FVKESK. V was shortened by 0 bases and J by 4 bases, with 4 bases between the two germline ends. In DNA, the CDR3 is TGTGCCAGCAGCCAAGACGGGAATCAGCCCCAGCATTTT. Translated: CASSQDGNQPQHF.